This is a list of T cell receptor beta chains from one sample in a study of blood T cell repertoires in COVID-19. Only in-frame clones appear in the TCRdb table, and some are missing; sequencing was by immunoSEQ multiplex PCR. Of around 270,000 clones listed, around 84% are singletons. The sample consisted of peripheral blood. The receptors were sampled from a woman between 35 and 50 years old who had recovered from COVID-19. The CDR3 runs from the conserved cysteine through the conserved F or W. Fields, in order: V gene, clone size, D gene, J gene, CDR3 DNA, CDR3 protein. The D gene is left open where the match is weak. For some rows the clone size is stated as once, few or many, or as a class when expanded; others skip it.

v_gene: TRBV5-4
abundance: NA
d_gene: NA
j_gene: TRBJ2-7
CDR3nt: TGTGCCAGCAGCCCGGGTCGAACCTACGAGCAGTACTTC
CDR3aa: CASSPGRTYEQYF

v_gene: TRBV25-1
abundance: few
d_gene: NA
j_gene: TRBJ2-5
CDR3nt: TGTGCCAGCAGTGAATATCCGCAGGGAGAGACCCAGTACTTC
CDR3aa: CASSEYPQGETQYF

v_gene: TRBV6-6
abundance: NA
d_gene: TRBD1
j_gene: TRBJ2-1
CDR3nt: TGTGCCAGCAGTTACTCGCGGGACAGGGCCTACAATGAGCAGTTCTTC
CDR3aa: CASSYSRDRAYNEQFF

v_gene: TRBV5-6
abundance: NA
d_gene: TRBD1
j_gene: TRBJ1-4
CDR3nt: TGTGCCAGCAGCTCCCGAGACAGGGGTAATGAAAAACTGTTTTTT
CDR3aa: CASSSRDRGNEKLFF

v_gene: TRBV19
abundance: NA
d_gene: NA
j_gene: TRBJ1-2
CDR3nt: TGTGCCAGTAGGGACCAGGGATACTATGGCTACACCTTC
CDR3aa: CASRDQGYYGYTF

v_gene: TRBV6-5
abundance: NA
d_gene: TRBD1
j_gene: TRBJ2-1
CDR3nt: TGTGCCAGCAGCGTTACAGGGGACAATGAGCAGTTCTTC
CDR3aa: CASSVTGDNEQFF

v_gene: TRBV5-4
abundance: NA
d_gene: TRBD1
j_gene: TRBJ1-1
CDR3nt: TGTGCCAGCAACTTACAGGGGACGGGCACTGAAGCTTTCTTT
CDR3aa: CASNLQGTGTEAFF

v_gene: TRBV7-9
abundance: NA
d_gene: NA
j_gene: TRBJ1-4
CDR3nt: TGTGCCAGCAGCTTCTACAGGGACGGGACTAATGAAAAACTGTTTTTT
CDR3aa: CASSFYRDGTNEKLFF

v_gene: TRBV25-1
abundance: NA
d_gene: NA
j_gene: TRBJ2-1
CDR3nt: TGTGCCAGCAGTGAATGGGGCAGTAGCTCCTACAATGAGCAGTTCTTC
CDR3aa: CASSEWGSSSYNEQFF

v_gene: TRBV4-1
abundance: NA
d_gene: TRBD2
j_gene: TRBJ2-4
CDR3nt: TGCGCCAGCAGCCAAGGGCCACTAGCGGGGGGGCCTCTAGCCAAAAACATTCAGTACTTC
CDR3aa: CASSQGPLAGGPLAKNIQYF

v_gene: TRBV29-1
abundance: NA
d_gene: TRBD1
j_gene: TRBJ1-1
CDR3nt: TGCAGCGTAAAACAGGGGGCGATTGAAGCTTTCTTT
CDR3aa: CSVKQGAIEAFF

v_gene: TRBV7-8
abundance: NA
d_gene: NA
j_gene: TRBJ1-6
CDR3nt: TGTGCCAGCAGCTTAGGTCAGGGAATTAATTCACCCCTCCACTTT
CDR3aa: CASSLGQGINSPLHF

v_gene: TRBV10-3
abundance: NA
d_gene: NA
j_gene: TRBJ1-2
CDR3nt: TGTGCCATCAGGGTCGACTCTATCGATGGCTACACCTTC
CDR3aa: CAIRVDSIDGYTF

v_gene: TRBV7-4
abundance: NA
d_gene: NA
j_gene: TRBJ1-4
CDR3nt: TGTGCCAGCAGCCTAGTCGGGTGCAGGGCTAATGAAAAACTGTTTTTT
CDR3aa: CASSLVGCRANEKLFF

v_gene: TRBV28
abundance: NA
d_gene: TRBD2
j_gene: TRBJ2-3
CDR3nt: TGTGCCAGCAGTGCCGGGGGGTGGTCAGATACGCAGTATTTT
CDR3aa: CASSAGGWSDTQYF

v_gene: TRBV7-9
abundance: NA
d_gene: NA
j_gene: TRBJ2-3
CDR3nt: TGTGCCAGCAGCTTATCCCGGGAAGGACGAAGCACAGATACGCAGTATTTT
CDR3aa: CASSLSREGRSTDTQYF

v_gene: TRBV5-1
abundance: few
d_gene: TRBD1
j_gene: TRBJ1-1
CDR3nt: TGCGCCAGCAGCCCAGGGACAGGGGAGGGGACTGAAGCTTTCTTT
CDR3aa: CASSPGTGEGTEAFF

v_gene: TRBV10-3
abundance: once
d_gene: NA
j_gene: TRBJ2-5
CDR3nt: TGTGCAGCCGGCGGGCAAGAGACCCAGTACTTC
CDR3aa: CAAGGQETQYF

v_gene: TRBV25-1
abundance: NA
d_gene: TRBD2
j_gene: TRBJ2-4
CDR3nt: TGTGCCAGCAATAGCGGGGATTACATTCAGTACTTC
CDR3aa: CASNSGDYIQYF

v_gene: TRBV10-3
abundance: NA
d_gene: TRBD1
j_gene: TRBJ1-2
CDR3nt: TGTGCCATCGGACAGGGGGGCAACTATGGCTACACCTTC
CDR3aa: CAIGQGGNYGYTF

v_gene: TRBV29-1
abundance: NA
d_gene: NA
j_gene: TRBJ2-3
CDR3nt: TGCAGCGTTGAGCGAGACACAGATACGCAGTATTTT
CDR3aa: CSVERDTDTQYF

v_gene: TRBV28
abundance: NA
d_gene: TRBD1
j_gene: TRBJ1-2
CDR3nt: TGTGCCAGCAGTAATTACGGACAGGGTATATGGACAAGCTACACCTTC
CDR3aa: CASSNYGQGIWTSYTF

v_gene: TRBV4-1
abundance: NA
d_gene: TRBD1
j_gene: TRBJ1-2
CDR3nt: TGCGCCAGCAGCCATCCTCCAGGGGGATATGGCTACACCTTC
CDR3aa: CASSHPPGGYGYTF

v_gene: TRBV10-3
abundance: NA
d_gene: TRBD1
j_gene: TRBJ2-1
CDR3nt: TGTGCCATCAGTGCCCAGGGGGTTTCCAATGAGCAGTTCTTC
CDR3aa: CAISAQGVSNEQFF

v_gene: TRBV29-1
abundance: NA
d_gene: NA
j_gene: TRBJ2-5
CDR3nt: TGCAGCGTTGATGAGGGGGTCCAAGAGACCCAGTACTTC
CDR3aa: CSVDEGVQETQYF

v_gene: TRBV18
abundance: NA
d_gene: NA
j_gene: TRBJ1-2
CDR3nt: TGTGCCAGCTCACCCCTGGAGGGTGGCTATGGCTACACCTTC
CDR3aa: CASSPLEGGYGYTF

v_gene: TRBV3-1/TRBV3-2
abundance: NA
d_gene: NA
j_gene: TRBJ1-6
CDR3nt: TGTGCCAGCAGCCAAGATCATCAGGATTCACCCCTCCACTTT
CDR3aa: CASSQDHQDSPLHF

v_gene: TRBV4-1
abundance: NA
d_gene: TRBD2
j_gene: TRBJ2-5
CDR3nt: TGCGCCAGCAGCTCGCCGGGACTAGGAGAGACCCAGTACTTC
CDR3aa: CASSSPGLGETQYF

v_gene: TRBV18
abundance: NA
d_gene: TRBD1
j_gene: TRBJ1-3
CDR3nt: TGTGCCAGCTCCTTCGGAGGGGGACAGAGATTCTCTGGAAACACCATATATTTT
CDR3aa: CASSFGGGQRFSGNTIYF

v_gene: TRBV15
abundance: NA
d_gene: TRBD1
j_gene: TRBJ1-1
CDR3nt: TGTGCCACCAGCGGGGACAGGGTATACACTGAAGCTTTCTTT
CDR3aa: CATSGDRVYTEAFF

v_gene: TRBV6-6
abundance: NA
d_gene: NA
j_gene: TRBJ2-2
CDR3nt: TGTGCCAGCAGCAGCGGGACAGGGAACACCGGGGAGCTGTTTTTT
CDR3aa: CASSSGTGNTGELFF

v_gene: TRBV6-5
abundance: NA
d_gene: NA
j_gene: TRBJ1-2
CDR3nt: TGTGCCAGCAGTCCAAGCGGGGACAACTATGGCTACACCTTC
CDR3aa: CASSPSGDNYGYTF

v_gene: TRBV3-1/TRBV3-2
abundance: NA
d_gene: NA
j_gene: TRBJ2-7
CDR3nt: TGTGCCAGCAGCCAGTGGGGGCCGGGCGAGCAGTACTTC
CDR3aa: CASSQWGPGEQYF

v_gene: TRBV4-1
abundance: NA
d_gene: TRBD1
j_gene: TRBJ1-1
CDR3nt: TGCGCCAGCAGCCTACAGGGGGAGAGAGGGGCTTTCTTT
CDR3aa: CASSLQGERGAFF

v_gene: TRBV28
abundance: NA
d_gene: NA
j_gene: TRBJ1-4
CDR3nt: TGTGCCAGCACCCCGGGACACCGTTTTGAAAAACTGTTTTTT
CDR3aa: CASTPGHRFEKLFF

v_gene: TRBV13
abundance: NA
d_gene: NA
j_gene: TRBJ2-1
CDR3nt: TGTGCCAGCAGCCAAAGGGGTATGGGGCAGGAGCAGTTCTTC
CDR3aa: CASSQRGMGQEQFF

v_gene: TRBV7-6
abundance: NA
d_gene: NA
j_gene: TRBJ2-1
CDR3nt: TGTGCCAGCAGCTTAGCGCTCGTTACATACCGCTCCTACAATGAGCAGTTCTTC
CDR3aa: CASSLALVTYRSYNEQFF

v_gene: TRBV11-2
abundance: NA
d_gene: TRBD1
j_gene: TRBJ1-2
CDR3nt: TGTGCCAGCAGCCCAGACAGGGGAGATGGCTACACCTTC
CDR3aa: CASSPDRGDGYTF

v_gene: TRBV11-3
abundance: once
d_gene: TRBD1
j_gene: TRBJ1-3
CDR3nt: TGTGCCAGCAGCTTAGAGGGACAGCAAACTACTGGAAACACCATATATTTT
CDR3aa: CASSLEGQQTTGNTIYF

v_gene: TRBV10-3
abundance: NA
d_gene: TRBD2
j_gene: TRBJ2-5
CDR3nt: TGTGCCATCAGAAAAGGACTAGCTGGAGAGACCCAGTACTTC
CDR3aa: CAIRKGLAGETQYF

v_gene: TRBV28
abundance: NA
d_gene: TRBD1
j_gene: TRBJ2-7
CDR3nt: TGTGCCAGCAGTTTATGGGGACAGGGAAACGAGCAGTACTTC
CDR3aa: CASSLWGQGNEQYF

v_gene: TRBV12-3/TRBV12-4
abundance: many
d_gene: NA
j_gene: TRBJ1-2
CDR3nt: TGTGCCATTCGCAGTCTCCTTCCTGGCTACACCTTC
CDR3aa: CAIRSLLPGYTF

v_gene: TRBV3-1/TRBV3-2
abundance: NA
d_gene: NA
j_gene: TRBJ1-2
CDR3nt: TGTGCCAGCAGCCAGGGACAAAATGGCTACACCTTC
CDR3aa: CASSQGQNGYTF

v_gene: TRBV6-1
abundance: few
d_gene: NA
j_gene: TRBJ1-1
CDR3nt: TGTGCCAGCAGTGAATCGAGGGTTTCTGAAGCTTTCTTT
CDR3aa: CASSESRVSEAFF

v_gene: TRBV3-1/TRBV3-2
abundance: once
d_gene: NA
j_gene: TRBJ1-1
CDR3nt: TGTGCCAGCAGAAGCCGACAGAGGAACACTGAAGCTTTCTTT
CDR3aa: CASRSRQRNTEAFF

v_gene: TRBV9
abundance: NA
d_gene: TRBD2
j_gene: TRBJ2-1
CDR3nt: TGTGCCAGCAGCGTAGGGGCTAGCGGGGGTCCCGGCTACAATGAGCAGTTCTTC
CDR3aa: CASSVGASGGPGYNEQFF

v_gene: TRBV12-3/TRBV12-4
abundance: NA
d_gene: NA
j_gene: TRBJ1-1
CDR3nt: TGTGCCAGCAGTTTAGGGGGCTATGCTGAAGCTTTCTTT
CDR3aa: CASSLGGYAEAFF

v_gene: TRBV6-5
abundance: NA
d_gene: NA
j_gene: TRBJ2-3
CDR3nt: TGTGCCAGCAGGGAGGGGGCCGGCCCAGATACGCAGTATTTT
CDR3aa: CASREGAGPDTQYF

v_gene: TRBV11-2
abundance: NA
d_gene: NA
j_gene: TRBJ2-2
CDR3nt: TGTGCCAGTACAGGGAGACTCACCGGGGAGCTGTTTTTT
CDR3aa: CASTGRLTGELFF